A selection of T cell receptor beta chains follows, all from one sample in a study of blood T cell repertoires in COVID-19. Some clones are missing from TCRdb's copy, which holds only in-frame ones; the method was immunoSEQ multiplex PCR. The data show under 80,000 clones, 80% seen once. Sequencing input: peripheral blood. These TCRs come from a human donor in a cohort sampled during active COVID-19. Both conserved end residues are part of each CDR3. The order of the fields is clone size, D gene, J gene, V gene, CDR3 protein, CDR3 DNA. A D gene is named only where the DNA matches it firmly. Clone size is not always given. Where it is, it says once, few, many or a class for expanded clones.

clone_size: few
d_call: NA
j_call: TRBJ1-5
v_call: TRBV27
cdr3_aa: CASRDRAGGQPQHF
cdr3_nt: TGTGCCAGCAGGGATCGGGCAGGAGGGCAGCCCCAGCATTTT

clone_size: NA
d_call: TRBD1
j_call: TRBJ1-1
v_call: TRBV30
cdr3_aa: CGVSRQGWYTEAFF
cdr3_nt: TGTGGGGTTTCCAGACAGGGCTGGTACACTGAAGCTTTCTTT

clone_size: NA
d_call: TRBD2
j_call: TRBJ2-5
v_call: TRBV2
cdr3_aa: CASSLSGGAVQTQYF
cdr3_nt: TGTGCCAGCAGTCTTAGCGGGGGGGCGGTTCAGACCCAGTACTTC

clone_size: NA
d_call: NA
j_call: TRBJ1-2
v_call: TRBV7-9
cdr3_aa: CASSLYDSNYGYTF
cdr3_nt: TGTGCCAGCAGCTTGTACGACTCTAACTATGGCTACACCTTC

clone_size: NA
d_call: NA
j_call: TRBJ2-3
v_call: TRBV10-3
cdr3_aa: CAISDGVTGTDTQYF
cdr3_nt: TGTGCCATCAGTGACGGGGTTACCGGCACAGATACGCAGTATTTT

clone_size: NA
d_call: NA
j_call: TRBJ1-5
v_call: TRBV6-2/TRBV6-3
cdr3_aa: CASSRQYGNQPQHF
cdr3_nt: TGTGCCAGCAGCCGACAGTATGGCAATCAGCCCCAGCATTTT

clone_size: few
d_call: TRBD1
j_call: TRBJ1-4
v_call: TRBV19
cdr3_aa: CASGRTGDPTTNEKLFF
cdr3_nt: TGTGCCAGTGGACGGACAGGGGACCCCACAACTAATGAAAAACTGTTTTTT

clone_size: NA
d_call: NA
j_call: TRBJ2-6
v_call: TRBV18
cdr3_aa: CASSEQGYGANVLTF
cdr3_nt: TGTGCCAGCTCAGAGCAGGGTTATGGGGCCAACGTCCTGACTTTC

clone_size: NA
d_call: NA
j_call: TRBJ2-7
v_call: TRBV4-3
cdr3_aa: CASSQAVNWEQYF
cdr3_nt: TGCGCCAGCAGCCAGGCGGTAAACTGGGAGCAGTACTTC

clone_size: once
d_call: NA
j_call: TRBJ1-3
v_call: TRBV7-9
cdr3_aa: CASSLTTGITGNTIYF
cdr3_nt: TGTGCCAGCAGCTTAACAACAGGGATTACTGGAAACACCATATATTTT

clone_size: NA
d_call: NA
j_call: TRBJ2-2
v_call: TRBV2
cdr3_aa: CASSEVPGITGELFF
cdr3_nt: TGTGCCAGCAGTGAAGTCCCAGGGATCACCGGGGAGCTGTTTTTT

clone_size: few
d_call: TRBD2
j_call: TRBJ2-5
v_call: TRBV3-1/TRBV3-2
cdr3_aa: CASSQSGGAAETQYF
cdr3_nt: TGTGCCAGCAGCCAGAGCGGGGGGGCAGCCGAGACCCAGTACTTC

clone_size: NA
d_call: NA
j_call: TRBJ2-5
v_call: TRBV6-5
cdr3_aa: CASSYAGQETQYF
cdr3_nt: TGTGCCAGCAGTTACGCGGGACAAGAGACCCAGTACTTC

clone_size: NA
d_call: NA
j_call: TRBJ2-6
v_call: TRBV28
cdr3_aa: CASSLLLTGYGANVLTF
cdr3_nt: TGTGCCAGCAGTTTACTCCTTACAGGGTATGGGGCCAACGTCCTGACTTTC

clone_size: NA
d_call: TRBD2
j_call: TRBJ2-1
v_call: TRBV7-6
cdr3_aa: CASSRGLAGGANEQFF
cdr3_nt: TGTGCCAGCAGCAGGGGACTAGCGGGGGGGGCGAATGAGCAGTTCTTC

clone_size: few
d_call: TRBD1
j_call: TRBJ1-5
v_call: TRBV5-1
cdr3_aa: CASSLVPGGYQPQHF
cdr3_nt: TGCGCCAGCAGCTTGGTTCCAGGGGGCTATCAGCCCCAGCATTTT

clone_size: NA
d_call: NA
j_call: TRBJ1-6
v_call: TRBV30
cdr3_aa: CAWKIGDNYNSPLHF
cdr3_nt: TGTGCCTGGAAAATCGGGGATAACTATAATTCACCCCTCCACTTT

clone_size: NA
d_call: TRBD1
j_call: TRBJ1-3
v_call: TRBV18
cdr3_aa: CASSPGTGGRGNTIYF
cdr3_nt: TGTGCCAGCTCACCGGGGACAGGGGGCCGTGGAAACACCATATATTTT

clone_size: NA
d_call: NA
j_call: TRBJ1-1
v_call: TRBV19
cdr3_aa: CASTPRGGAKGTEAFF
cdr3_nt: TGTGCCAGTACCCCCCGAGGGGGGGCAAAGGGCACTGAAGCTTTCTTT

clone_size: NA
d_call: NA
j_call: TRBJ2-7
v_call: TRBV7-2
cdr3_aa: CASSPEPTGYEQYF
cdr3_nt: TGTGCCAGCAGTCCGGAGCCGACGGGCTACGAGCAGTACTTC

clone_size: once
d_call: TRBD2
j_call: TRBJ2-1
v_call: TRBV9
cdr3_aa: CARRAGGGGYNEQFF
cdr3_nt: TGTGCCCGCCGCGCGGGGGGCGGGGGCTACAATGAGCAGTTCTTC

clone_size: NA
d_call: TRBD1
j_call: TRBJ2-1
v_call: TRBV10-3
cdr3_aa: CAIKDPGQGANEQFF
cdr3_nt: TGTGCCATCAAAGACCCGGGACAGGGGGCCAATGAGCAGTTCTTC

clone_size: NA
d_call: TRBD1
j_call: TRBJ1-1
v_call: TRBV7-9
cdr3_aa: CASSLASGTGSRAFF
cdr3_nt: TGTGCCAGCAGCTTAGCTTCCGGGACAGGTTCGAGGGCTTTCTTT

clone_size: NA
d_call: TRBD1
j_call: TRBJ2-4
v_call: TRBV20-1
cdr3_aa: CSASGTGAGIAKNIQYF
cdr3_nt: TGCAGTGCGAGTGGGACAGGGGCGGGGATAGCCAAAAACATTCAGTACTTC

clone_size: NA
d_call: TRBD1
j_call: TRBJ1-2
v_call: TRBV7-2
cdr3_aa: CASSMGQGEMGGYTF
cdr3_nt: TGTGCCAGCAGCATGGGACAGGGGGAAATGGGAGGCTACACCTTC

clone_size: NA
d_call: NA
j_call: TRBJ1-3
v_call: TRBV7-2
cdr3_aa: CASSLSRDTIYF
cdr3_nt: TGTGCCAGCAGCTTATCACGGGACACCATATATTTT

clone_size: NA
d_call: NA
j_call: TRBJ2-3
v_call: TRBV9
cdr3_aa: CASSVLTGTDTQYF
cdr3_nt: TGTGCCAGCAGCGTCCTAACAGGCACAGATACGCAGTATTTT

clone_size: NA
d_call: NA
j_call: TRBJ1-2
v_call: TRBV7-9
cdr3_aa: CASSHRVQTYTF
cdr3_nt: TGTGCCAGCAGCCACCGGGTCCAGACTTACACCTTC

clone_size: NA
d_call: TRBD2
j_call: TRBJ2-1
v_call: TRBV24-1
cdr3_aa: CATSDSWTSGGNEQFF
cdr3_nt: TGTGCCACCAGTGATTCCTGGACTAGCGGGGGGAATGAGCAGTTCTTC

clone_size: once
d_call: TRBD1
j_call: TRBJ1-3
v_call: TRBV12-3/TRBV12-4
cdr3_aa: CASSRRGGNTIYF
cdr3_nt: TGTGCCAGCAGTCGCAGGGGGGGAAACACCATATATTTT

clone_size: NA
d_call: NA
j_call: TRBJ2-3
v_call: TRBV7-2
cdr3_aa: CASSLEPIRLSTDTQYF
cdr3_nt: TGTGCCAGCAGCTTAGAGCCCATCAGGCTTAGCACAGATACGCAGTATTTT

clone_size: NA
d_call: NA
j_call: TRBJ1-2
v_call: TRBV28
cdr3_aa: CASSWAGGYTF
cdr3_nt: TGTGCCAGCAGTTGGGCCGGCGGCTACACCTTC

clone_size: NA
d_call: TRBD1
j_call: TRBJ1-1
v_call: TRBV9
cdr3_aa: CASSVTGVSEAFF
cdr3_nt: TGTGCCAGCAGCGTGACAGGGGTTTCTGAAGCTTTCTTT

clone_size: NA
d_call: TRBD1
j_call: TRBJ1-6
v_call: TRBV27
cdr3_aa: CASSTDRADSPLHF
cdr3_nt: TGTGCCAGCAGTACTGACAGGGCGGATTCACCCCTCCACTTT

clone_size: NA
d_call: TRBD1
j_call: TRBJ1-2
v_call: TRBV28
cdr3_aa: CASSLGGGVLMIGYGYTF
cdr3_nt: TGTGCCAGCAGTTTAGGAGGGGGCGTGTTGATGATTGGCTATGGCTACACCTTC

clone_size: few
d_call: NA
j_call: TRBJ2-5
v_call: TRBV19
cdr3_aa: CASSSRDNRRETQYF
cdr3_nt: TGTGCCAGTAGTAGCCGGGACAACCGAAGAGAGACCCAGTACTTC

clone_size: NA
d_call: TRBD1
j_call: TRBJ1-3
v_call: TRBV19
cdr3_aa: CASSIDRGRAGNTIYF
cdr3_nt: TGTGCCAGTAGTATCGACAGGGGTAGAGCAGGAAACACCATATATTTT

clone_size: NA
d_call: NA
j_call: TRBJ2-4
v_call: TRBV3-1/TRBV3-2
cdr3_aa: CASSHVSTGQAKNIQYF
cdr3_nt: TGTGCCAGCAGCCACGTTTCAACAGGACAGGCCAAAAACATTCAGTACTTC

clone_size: NA
d_call: NA
j_call: TRBJ1-1
v_call: TRBV6-5
cdr3_aa: CASSPGTEAFF
cdr3_nt: TGTGCCAGCTCCCCCGGCACTGAAGCTTTCTTT